Below, 29 T cell receptor beta chains from the same sample are listed, as sequenced in a study of monozygotic twins with inflammatory bowel disease. Using the 5' RACE reads, TCRdb records one entry per CDR3 protein without DNA. This table lists fewer than 550,000 distinct CDR3 sequences. The specimen sequenced was blood. The source is a human donor with ulcerative colitis or Crohn's disease, or a healthy co-twin of an affected twin (not recorded which).

The CDR3 loop reads CASSKNAAEIYEQYF. The chain carries TRBV27 and TRBJ2-7. The CDR3 sequence is 15 residues long. Per germline, CDR1 MNHEY and CDR2 SMNVEV (reference sequence).

The chain recombines TRBV7-2 with TRBJ2-1; the D call from TCRdb, TRBD2, cannot be confirmed without DNA. This CDR3 region has 16 residues. Germline CDR1 is SGHTA and CDR2 is FQGNSA. CDR3 sequence reads: CASSGPRESSYNEQFF.

The rearrangement uses TRBV20-1 and TRBJ2-1; the TCRdb D gene call, TRBD2, has no DNA to confirm it. The germline CDR1 and CDR2 sequences are DFQATT and SNEGSKA (reference sequence). CDR3 size: 16 residues. CDR3 protein: CSARVPGTSGINEQFF.

The chain links TRBV20-1 to TRBJ1-1; TCRdb calls TRBD1, which cannot be checked without DNA. CDR1 is DFQATT, CDR2 SNEGSKA, per germline (reference sequence). The CDR3 covers 11 residues. The CDR3 here is CSALTGAEAFF.

The rearrangement uses TRBV10-3 and TRBJ1-5; the D gene TCRdb calls, TRBD1, cannot be checked with no DNA. CDR3 size: 16 residues. The germline V gene has CDR1 ENHRY and CDR2 SYGVKD. CDR3 region: CAISESGQKSNQPQHF.

V and J are TRBV7-2 and TRBJ1-1; TCRdb lists TRBD1, though no DNA is available to test this call. The CDR3 totals 14 residues. The germline V gene encodes CDR1 SGHTA and CDR2 FQGNSA. The chain's CDR3 is CASSFFSGGTEAFF.

J is TRBJ2-5 and V is TRBV7-2; the TCRdb call, TRBD1, lacks DNA for checking. Germline CDR1 is SGHTA and CDR2 is FQGNSA. The CDR3 sequence is 14 residues long. The CDR3 loop reads CASSLGQGAKTQYF.

V gene TRBV20-1 combines with J gene TRBJ1-2; there is no DNA to check the TCRdb D call of TRBD1. The CDR3 spans 13 residues. Looked up from germline, CDR1 is DFQATT and CDR2 is SNEGSKA (reference sequence). CDR3: CSAPGGAPGGYTF.

The chain joins TRBV7-6 to TRBJ1-1. The CDR3 runs to 11 residues. The germline V gene encodes CDR1 SGHVS and CDR2 FNYEAQ. CDR3 loop: CASSPTAEAFF.

This chain uses TRBV7-3 with TRBJ1-1. The germline V gene has CDR1 SGHTA and CDR2 FQGTGA. This CDR3 has 14 residues. CDR3: CASSLEHANTEAFF.

The genes are TRBV12-3 or TRBV12-4 and TRBJ2-1; the TCRdb call, TRBD1, lacks DNA for checking. CDR3 length equals 15 residues. The CDR3 reads CASSPEKSSYNEQFF.

This chain links TRBV7-2 with TRBJ1-5; lacking DNA, the TRBD1 call made by TCRdb goes unchecked. In germline, CDR1 is SGHTA, CDR2 FQGNSA. CDR3 length equals 14 residues. The CDR3 sequence is CASSTDSAGQPQHF. Drawing the rest from reference TRBV7-2 and TRBJ1-5, the complete variable domain is GAGVSQSPSNKVTEKGKDVELRCDPISGHTALYWYRQSLGQGLEFLIYFQGNSAPDKSGLPSDRFSAERTGGSVSTLTIQRTQQEDSAVYLCASSTDSAGQPQHFGDGTRLSIL.

This sequence joins TRBV9 and TRBJ2-3. Germline CDR1 is SGDLS and CDR2 is YYNGEE. This CDR3 has 14 residues. The CDR3 sequence: CASSVGWLTDTQYF.

The rearrangement joins TRBV5-1 to TRBJ1-1; with no DNA, the TCRdb D assignment of TRBD1 cannot be verified. The CDR3 has 11 amino acids. The germline CDR1 and CDR2 sequences are SGHRS and YFSETQ. The CDR3 sequence: CASRGEGEAFF.

The chain carries TRBV20-1 and TRBJ1-6. The CDR3 loop spans 15 amino acids. CDR1 DFQATT and CDR2 SNEGSKA come from the germline V gene (reference sequence). The CDR3 spells CSASVQGSVQSPLHF.

This chain uses TRBV28 with TRBJ1-5. The germline V gene has CDR1 MDHEN and CDR2 SYDVKM. This CDR3 is 15 amino acids long. CDR3 loop: CASSGRTGSNQPQHF.

J is TRBJ2-3 and V is TRBV4-2; the D gene TCRdb calls, TRBD2, cannot be checked with no DNA. The CDR3 consists of 16 residues. Germline CDR1 reads LGHNA; CDR2 reads YNFKEQ. This chain's CDR3 is CASSQGDTRTTATQYF.

The genes are TRBV12-3 or TRBV12-4 and TRBJ2-7. The CDR3 has 15 residues. The CDR3 spells CASSLSAGARYEQYF.

The rearrangement links TRBV29-1 to TRBJ2-5; TCRdb returns TRBD2, unconfirmable since there is no DNA. Germline V lookup: CDR1 SQVTM, CDR2 ANQGSEA. The CDR3 consists of 17 residues. CDR3 in amino acids: CSVLSGTDPVVQETQYF.

This chain's CDR3 is CASSLAVASDGGYTF. This rearrangement joins TRBV7-9 to TRBJ1-2. This CDR3 comprises 15 residues. Per germline, CDR1 SEHNR and CDR2 FQNEAQ (reference sequence).

The chain couples TRBV6-5 to TRBJ2-7; with no DNA, the TCRdb D assignment of TRBD2 cannot be verified. Looked up from germline, CDR1 is MNHEY and CDR2 is SVGAGI. The CDR3 extends over 13 amino acids. The CDR3: CASRGEAHHEQYF.

V usage is TRBV6-5 and J usage is TRBJ1-5; the D gene TCRdb calls, TRBD1, cannot be checked with no DNA. CDR1 is MNHEY and CDR2 is SVGAGI in the germline V gene. This CDR3 is built from 19 residues. CDR3 residues: CASSYSTGAWGGANQPQHF.

The CDR3 loop reads CASNKATSGIFEQYF. This chain connects TRBV6-2 or TRBV6-3 to TRBJ2-7; the D call from TCRdb, TRBD2, cannot be confirmed without DNA. CDR1 is MNHEY and CDR2 is SVGEGT in the germline V gene. CDR3 length: 15 amino acids.

The chain has TRBV5-1 and TRBJ1-2; absent DNA, TCRdb's TRBD1 call cannot be checked. Germline lookup yields CDR1 SGHRS and CDR2 YFSETQ. The CDR3 covers 15 residues. The CDR3 spells CASSLGSDRGYGYTF.

This chain joins TRBV19 and TRBJ1-5; checking the TCRdb D call of TRBD1 is not possible without DNA. CDR1 LNHDA and CDR2 SQIVND come from the germline V gene (reference sequence). The CDR3 consists of 17 residues. The CDR3 loop reads CASSISPGQRSNQPQHF.

This rearrangement joins TRBV6-5 to TRBJ1-2; the TCRdb call, TRBD1, lacks DNA for checking. The CDR3 totals 12 residues. CDR1 MNHEY and CDR2 SVGAGI come from the germline V gene. The CDR3 protein is CATGQGEPGYTF.

The J gene is TRBJ2-6, the V gene TRBV5-6; TCRdb's D call of TRBD2 is untestable without DNA. Germline V gives CDR1 SGHDT, CDR2 YYEEEE. The CDR3 totals 17 residues. CDR3 protein: CASSPGVGASGANVLTF.

The V and J genes are TRBV18 and TRBJ2-1; the D gene TCRdb calls, TRBD1, cannot be checked with no DNA. The CDR3 extends over 15 amino acids. CDR1 and CDR2 from the germline V gene are KGHSH and LQKENI. CDR3: CASSLGTGGSNEQFF.

CDR3 in amino acids: CASSWTSGGRTDTQYF. J is TRBJ2-3 and V is TRBV7-2; the TCRdb call, TRBD2, lacks DNA for checking. CDR3 size: 16 residues. Germline-derived CDR1 and CDR2 are SGHTA and FQGNSA.